Listed below are T cell receptor beta chains from one sample, sequenced in a study of T-cell memory formation after mild COVID-19. In TCRdb, the 5' RACE reads were re-called with MiXCR into one record per CDR3 protein. The sample yields 270,000 or so distinct CDR3 sequences, about 20% seen once. Material: PBMCs or a T cell subset sorted from them (not recorded which). All receptors derive from a man aged 18 to 29 who had mild COVID-19 (a few samples of this study predate the infection). Cell type and time point are not known. CDR3s include the opening cysteine and the closing phenylalanine or tryptophan. The order of the fields is V gene, J gene, D gene, clone size, CDR3 DNA, CDR3 protein. A D gene is named only where the DNA matches it firmly. Part of the rows lack a size; the others show once, few, many or a class for expanded clones.

>TRBV7-2|TRBJ2-5|-|-
TGTGCCAGCAGCTTTTGGGGGGCCCCACAAGAGACCCAGTACTTC
CASSFWGAPQETQYF
>TRBV7-2|TRBJ2-1|TRBD1|-
TGTGCCAGCAGCTACCCCCCCCCCGGGACAGGGCGGTTCAATGAGCAGTTCTTC
CASSYPPPGTGRFNEQFF
>TRBV5-1|TRBJ1-2|-|-
TGCGCCAGCCGACCCCTTATAAACTATGGCTACACCTTC
CASRPLINYGYTF
>TRBV7-9|TRBJ1-2|-|-
TGTGCCAGCAGCTTAGACGTGGACTACTATGGCTACACCTTC
CASSLDVDYYGYTF
>TRBV19|TRBJ2-4|-|few
TGTGCCACCAAAGAGGACAGTCCCATTCAGTACTTC
CATKEDSPIQYF
>TRBV5-1|TRBJ2-3|-|-
TGCGCCAGCAGCTTCCCCGGGGGACCCACAGATACGCAGTATTTT
CASSFPGGPTDTQYF
>TRBV7-7|TRBJ2-5|TRBD2|-
TGTGCCAGCAGCGCCACCCTGGGACTAGCGGAAGAGACCCAGTACTTC
CASSATLGLAEETQYF
>TRBV27|TRBJ2-1|-|-
TGTGCCAGCAGTTCTCTGACTAGGGGCTCCTACAATGAGCAGTTCTTC
CASSSLTRGSYNEQFF
>TRBV2|TRBJ2-1|TRBD1|-
TGTGCCAGCGGTGGACAGGGTGCTCGGGATGAGCAGTTCTTC
CASGGQGARDEQFF
>TRBV6-5|TRBJ2-7|-|-
TGTGCCAGCAGGCGTTCTGATGGGATTGGGGAGCAGTACTTC
CASRRSDGIGEQYF
>TRBV6-1|TRBJ2-7|-|-
TGTGCCAGCAGGACAGAACAGGGACCCTACGAGCAGTACTTC
CASRTEQGPYEQYF
>TRBV2|TRBJ2-1|-|-
TGTGCCAGCAGTGACTTAGGGGTGCGGTACAATGAGCAGTTCTTC
CASSDLGVRYNEQFF
>TRBV5-5|TRBJ2-3|-|-
TGTGCCAGCAGCGTACGACGGGACTGGGACACAGATACGCAGTATTTT
CASSVRRDWDTDTQYF
>TRBV20-1|TRBJ2-7|-|-
TGCAGTGCTAGAGATGTGGTAACGGGCGCGGAAGACGAGCAGTACTTC
CSARDVVTGAEDEQYF
>TRBV18|TRBJ1-1|-|-
TGTGCCAGCTCTATGGGGGCGGGCACTGAAGCTTTCTTT
CASSMGAGTEAFF
>TRBV12-3/TRBV12-4|TRBJ2-7|-|-
TGTGCCAGCAGTAGGGGGGTCTGGGAGCAGTACTTC
CASSRGVWEQYF
>TRBV5-1|TRBJ1-1|TRBD1|few
TGCGCCAGCAGCTTCGACAGGGCCTCTACTGAAGCTTTCTTT
CASSFDRASTEAFF
>TRBV12-3/TRBV12-4|TRBJ2-7|TRBD1|few
TGTGCCAGCAGTTTCTGGACAGGGGCCTACGAGCAGTACTTC
CASSFWTGAYEQYF
>TRBV7-9|TRBJ1-1|-|-
TGTGCCAGCAGCTTTGTGGGGATGGGCACTGAAGCTTTCTTT
CASSFVGMGTEAFF
>TRBV20-1|TRBJ2-4|-|few
TGCAGTGCACCGGGACCGAGTCTAGCCAAAAACATTCAGTACTTC
CSAPGPSLAKNIQYF
>TRBV2|TRBJ2-5|-|-
TGTGCCAGCAGCGTCAGGGCCGGGTTCCAAGAGACCCAGTACTTC
CASSVRAGFQETQYF
>TRBV25-1|TRBJ1-1|-|few
TGTGCCAGCGGCTGGGGATACCCAACTGAAGCTTTCTTT
CASGWGYPTEAFF
>TRBV12-3/TRBV12-4|TRBJ2-4|TRBD1|many
TGTGCCAGCAGTGACGGACAGGAAATAGCCAAAAACATTCAGTACTTC
CASSDGQEIAKNIQYF
>TRBV5-4|TRBJ2-1|-|few
TGTGCCAGCAGCTCCTATTTAGAGCAGTTCTTC
CASSSYLEQFF
>TRBV24-1|TRBJ2-3|TRBD1|once
TGTGCCACCAGTGACGCGGGACAGGTCACAGATACGCAGTATTTT
CATSDAGQVTDTQYF
>TRBV7-9|TRBJ2-3|-|few
TGTGCCAGCAGCTATACAGGGAATAGTGCAGATACGCAGTATTTT
CASSYTGNSADTQYF
>TRBV10-3|TRBJ2-7|TRBD1|few
TGTGCCATCAGTGAGGTCTCGGGACAGGAATACTACGAGCAGTACTTC
CAISEVSGQEYYEQYF
>TRBV5-6|TRBJ2-5|-|few
TGTGCCAGCAGCTCGACGCGGCACAGGTTCAATTTGGAGACCCAGTACTTC
CASSSTRHRFNLETQYF
>TRBV5-1|TRBJ2-6|-|few
TGCGCCAGCAGCCCGTGGCCGCAAACTGGGGCCAACGTCCTGACTTTC
CASSPWPQTGANVLTF
>TRBV12-3/TRBV12-4|TRBJ2-5|-|few
TGTGCCAGCAGTAGGCCAGGGTTAGAGACCCAGTACTTC
CASSRPGLETQYF
>TRBV7-3|TRBJ2-1|-|few
TGTGCCAGCAGCCTGGCGGGGCCCTACAATGAGCAGTTCTTC
CASSLAGPYNEQFF
>TRBV12-3/TRBV12-4|TRBJ1-1|TRBD1|few
TGTGCCAGCAGTTTCGACAGGGGGCGCATCGCTGAAGCTTTCTTT
CASSFDRGRIAEAFF
>TRBV30|TRBJ2-5|TRBD2|-
TGTGCCTGGAGTCTAGCGGGGGGGTCGATAGAGACCCAGTACTTC
CAWSLAGGSIETQYF
>TRBV27|TRBJ2-7|-|few
TGTGCCAGCATGGCTGGGGGGCCGGGTGAGCAGTACTTC
CASMAGGPGEQYF
>TRBV12-1|TRBJ2-3|-|few
TGTGCCAGCGCTCGCCTTTGGGGGGTGGTAGATACGCAGTATTTT
CASARLWGVVDTQYF
>TRBV10-3|TRBJ1-3|-|-
TGTGCCATCAGTGAGGCAGGGTCCGGAAACACCATATATTTT
CAISEAGSGNTIYF
>TRBV12-3/TRBV12-4|TRBJ1-1|-|once
TGTGCCAGCAGTTCGGCTGAAGCTTTCTTT
CASSSAEAFF
>TRBV27|TRBJ2-1|-|-
TGTGCCAGCAGAGGCGGAAGCAATGAGCAGTTCTTC
CASRGGSNEQFF
>TRBV5-1|TRBJ2-5|-|-
TGCGCCAGCAGCTCGGGGATAGGGGGATGGGCCCAAGAGACCCAGTACTTC
CASSSGIGGWAQETQYF
>TRBV5-1|TRBJ2-3|TRBD1|many
TGCGCCAGCAGCCTCCCGGGACAGGGCACAGATACGCAGTATTTT
CASSLPGQGTDTQYF
>TRBV5-1|TRBJ2-7|TRBD1|-
TGCGCCAGCAGCTGGACAGGGGGCGACGAGCAGTACTTC
CASSWTGGDEQYF
>TRBV6-2/TRBV6-3|TRBJ1-5|TRBD1|-
TGTGCCAGCAGCGATCCGGGACAGGGGCTTCATCAGCCCCAGCATTTT
CASSDPGQGLHQPQHF
>TRBV28|TRBJ2-4|-|-
TGTGCCAGCAGTGCCGGTGGGGGGTCCCGGGGAAACATTCAGTACTTC
CASSAGGGSRGNIQYF
>TRBV30|TRBJ1-3|-|-
TGTGCCTGGAGTGGAGGCTCTGGAAACACCATATATTTT
CAWSGGSGNTIYF
>TRBV6-2/TRBV6-3|TRBJ1-1|-|few
TGTGCCAGCACCCGCGGGGGGCGGTCCGACACTGAAGCTTTCTTT
CASTRGGRSDTEAFF
>TRBV3-1|TRBJ1-5|-|few
TGTGCCAGCAGCCAGGTCTTGGGGTATCAGCCCCAGCATTTT
CASSQVLGYQPQHF
>TRBV20-1|TRBJ2-6|-|many
TGCAGTGCTAGAGATTTTTCTGGGGCCAACGTCCTGACTTTC
CSARDFSGANVLTF
>TRBV7-6|TRBJ2-1|-|few
TGTGCCAGCAGCTTAGGGACAGTGGATTGGGATGAGCAGTTCTTC
CASSLGTVDWDEQFF
>TRBV4-3|TRBJ2-4|-|-
TGCGCCAGCAGCCAAGGTGCAACCATTCAGTACTTC
CASSQGATIQYF
>TRBV5-1|TRBJ1-6|-|-
TGCGCCAGCAGCTTGGGAGATACCCTATCACCCCTCCACTTT
CASSLGDTLSPLHF
>TRBV7-9|TRBJ2-3|TRBD1|few
TGTGCCAGCAGCGGAGCGGACAGGGAAGGAGATACGCAGTATTTT
CASSGADREGDTQYF
>TRBV12-3/TRBV12-4|TRBJ1-1|TRBD1|-
TGTGCCAGCAGCTCACAGGGGACCGCCGGGACTGAAGCTTTCTTT
CASSSQGTAGTEAFF